The TCR beta chain described here comes from a study of cytomegalovirus exposure and HLA in healthy donors. At the level of the study: Ancestry clustering placed more than 80% of under 450 genotyped donors in the Caucasian-associated cluster. General study points: The authors later linked a missense DCLRE1C variant to TCR beta V- and J-gene trimming.

Use of 60 Vbeta and 13 Jbeta primers characterized the PCR. Methods used by the authors: Later analysis identified approximately 80 million unique TCR beta chains, 9 million to 12 million shared. The repertoire was sequenced with immunoSEQ multiplex PCR; TCRdb's copy has only in-frame clones and lacks some. D and trimming were read from the DNA, whereas the V and J calls and clone size are those reported in that table. Found here are over 150,000 clones, around 80% of them singletons; the top ten hold approximately 1.5%. On this clone itself: Its antigen is as yet unknown.

V was cut by 3 bases and J by 3 bases, with 12 bases left in between. CDR1 is ENHRY and CDR2 is SYGVKD in the germline V gene. The CDR3 length is 14 residues. Specimen: PBMCs. The sequence came from a woman between 25 and 40 years old in good health and CMV-seropositive. This chain links TRBV10-3 with TRBJ2-7; D possibly corresponds to TRBD2 (6 bases). CDR3: CAISETGAGYEQYF. The CDR3 coding sequence is TGTGCCATCAGTGAAACGGGAGCAGGCTACGAGCAGTACTTC.